Listed below are T cell receptor beta chains from one sample, sequenced in a study of blood T cells in healthy people across ages. TCRdb independently ran MiXCR on the 5' RACE reads; one entry per CDR3 protein. The sample lists about 1.6 million distinct CDR3 sequences, 34% occurring once. Sequencing used blood. The receptor source for this set is a woman aged 30 to 39 in good health. CDR3s include the opening cysteine and the closing phenylalanine or tryptophan. A D gene is named only where the DNA matches it firmly. Rows give clone size only sometimes, using once, few, many, or a class for an expanded clone.

V gene	clone size	D gene	J gene	CDR3 protein	CDR3 DNA
TRBV20-1	few	-	TRBJ2-7	CSAGDRKISYEQYF	TGCAGTGCCGGAGACAGGAAAATTTCCTACGAGCAGTACTTC
TRBV15	-	TRBD2	TRBJ2-7	CATSRGRGGTYEQYF	TGTGCCACCAGCAGAGGACGGGGGGGGACCTACGAGCAGTACTTC
TRBV20-1	few	-	TRBJ2-3	CSASIEGDTQYF	TGCAGTGCTAGTATAGAAGGGGATACGCAGTATTTT
TRBV9	-	-	TRBJ2-5	CASSVGEGSETQYF	TGTGCCAGCAGCGTAGGTGAGGGGTCCGAGACCCAGTACTTC
TRBV15	few	TRBD1	TRBJ2-7	CATSRGFLGQGLDEQYF	TGTGCCACCAGCAGAGGGTTCTTGGGACAGGGGCTCGACGAGCAGTACTTC
TRBV9	-	-	TRBJ2-1	CASSVSYGHEQFF	TGTGCCAGCAGCGTAAGTTACGGTCATGAGCAGTTCTTC
TRBV29-1	many	TRBD1	TRBJ2-3	CSVTLQGAADTQYF	TGCAGCGTTACGCTTCAGGGGGCGGCAGATACGCAGTATTTT
TRBV12-3/TRBV12-4	-	-	TRBJ2-7	CASSPTQGLRTFEQYF	TGTGCCAGCAGCCCCACCCAAGGGCTGAGAACCTTCGAGCAGTACTTC
TRBV29-1	-	-	TRBJ2-2	CSVAWPGPSNTGELFF	TGCAGCGTTGCTTGGCCAGGTCCCTCGAACACCGGGGAGCTGTTTTTT
TRBV13	-	-	TRBJ2-5	CASSLDPGTLTGETQYF	TGTGCCAGCAGCTTAGACCCGGGGACCCTGACGGGAGAGACCCAGTACTTC
TRBV4-1	many	-	TRBJ2-7	CASSQVGVQPSDEQYF	TGCGCCAGCAGCCAAGTAGGGGTTCAGCCCTCAGACGAGCAGTACTTC
TRBV28	-	-	TRBJ2-7	CASSSGRYFYEQYF	TGTGCCAGCAGTTCTGGCAGATACTTCTACGAGCAGTACTTC
TRBV20-1	few	TRBD2	TRBJ2-1	CSARGASGSGNEQFF	TGCAGTGCTAGAGGGGCTAGCGGGAGCGGCAATGAGCAGTTCTTC
TRBV5-1	many	TRBD2	TRBJ2-1	CASSPRLTSDNEQFF	TGCGCCAGCAGCCCCCGCCTGACTAGCGACAATGAGCAGTTCTTC
TRBV7-3	few	TRBD2	TRBJ2-1	CASGPAGGSYNEQFF	TGTGCCAGCGGACCAGCGGGGGGCTCCTACAATGAGCAGTTCTTC
TRBV4-2	many	-	TRBJ1-1	CASSQGFGGTSNTEAFF	TGTGCCAGCAGCCAAGGGTTCGGCGGCACGTCGAACACTGAAGCTTTCTTT
TRBV20-1	few	-	TRBJ1-2	CSRGGVGGYTF	TGCAGCCGGGGAGGGGTTGGTGGCTACACCTTC
TRBV20-1	once	-	TRBJ2-1	CSANGGNSYNEQFF	TGCAGTGCTAACGGGGGAAATTCCTACAATGAGCAGTTCTTC
TRBV20-1	many	TRBD1	TRBJ2-7	CSASMTGGNSYEQYF	TGCAGTGCTAGCATGACAGGGGGCAACTCCTACGAGCAGTACTTC
TRBV7-9	once	TRBD2	TRBJ2-5	CASSPGRPATSGRGKETQYF	TGTGCCAGCAGCCCCGGTCGGCCAGCGACTAGCGGGAGGGGGAAAGAGACCCAGTACTTC
TRBV5-1	few	-	TRBJ2-1	CASSLNGLIELKDYNEQFF	TGCGCCAGCAGCTTGAACGGGCTGATAGAGCTAAAAGACTACAATGAGCAGTTCTTC
TRBV7-3	few	TRBD2	TRBJ2-1	CASSATSGGSYNEQFF	TGTGCCAGCAGCGCGACTAGCGGGGGCTCCTACAATGAGCAGTTCTTC
TRBV4-1	-	-	TRBJ1-2	CASSSTGRTNYGYTF	TGCGCCAGCAGCTCTACAGGGAGAACTAACTATGGCTACACCTTC
TRBV27	few	-	TRBJ1-6	CASSFGTGIYNSPLHF	TGTGCCAGCAGTTTTGGTACAGGGATTTATAATTCACCCCTCCACTTT
TRBV27	-	-	TRBJ2-3	CASSPLRPSPRDTQYF	TGTGCCAGCAGTCCACTCAGACCCTCCCCTCGCGATACGCAGTATTTT
TRBV20-1	-	-	TRBJ2-2	CSASRGLNTGELFF	TGCAGTGCTAGCCGGGGCCTTAACACCGGGGAGCTGTTTTTT
TRBV6-5	-	-	TRBJ2-5	CASTPYAEGAEETQYF	TGTGCCAGCACCCCGTACGCGGAAGGGGCCGAAGAGACCCAGTACTTC
TRBV20-1	few	TRBD1	TRBJ2-5	CSARGTGGGFETQYF	TGCAGTGCTAGAGGGACAGGGGGCGGGTTTGAGACCCAGTACTTC
TRBV7-9	-	TRBD1	TRBJ1-2	CASSLGQGDYGHTF	TGTGCCAGCAGCTTAGGGCAGGGGGACTATGGCCACACCTTC
TRBV7-2	-	TRBD1	TRBJ1-6	CASSARDRGSYNSPLHF	TGTGCCAGCAGCGCTAGGGACAGGGGTTCCTATAATTCACCCCTCCACTTT
TRBV28	few	TRBD2	TRBJ2-1	CASTSAGASYNEQFF	TGTGCCAGCACCTCTGCGGGAGCATCCTACAATGAGCAGTTCTTC
TRBV6-1	-	-	TRBJ1-2	CASSERQDNGYTF	TGTGCCAGCAGTGAACGACAGGATAACGGCTACACCTTC
TRBV27	-	TRBD1	TRBJ1-1	CASSPWTGTNTEAFF	TGTGCCAGCAGTCCGTGGACAGGGACGAACACTGAAGCTTTCTTT
TRBV20-1	-	TRBD1	TRBJ2-7	CSVRVQGARRSEQYF	TGCAGTGTTAGAGTACAGGGGGCGCGACGGTCCGAGCAGTACTTC
TRBV30	-	-	TRBJ1-6	CAWREWGRNSPLHF	TGTGCCTGGAGAGAATGGGGACGGAATTCACCCCTCCACTTT
TRBV5-6	-	TRBD2	TRBJ2-1	CASSLEPAGGFSEQFF	TGTGCCAGCAGCTTGGAACCAGCGGGAGGGTTCAGTGAGCAGTTCTTC
TRBV7-2	-	-	TRBJ2-7	CASSPRWGYLAEQYF	TGTGCCAGCAGCCCCCGGTGGGGCTACCTAGCCGAGCAGTACTTC
TRBV5-4	few	TRBD1	TRBJ2-1	CASSFRTGGIDEQFF	TGTGCCAGCAGCTTCCGGACAGGGGGCATTGATGAGCAGTTCTTC